These T cell receptor beta chains were read from a single sample in a study of OX40 agonist ivuxolimab in advanced cancers. Sequenced by immunoSEQ multiplex PCR; TCRdb stores in-frame clones only, minus some. This table has more than 25,000 clones, about 86% appearing once. The sequences come from CD4+ or CD8+ T cells sorted from blood, collected in a trial of the OX40 agonist ivuxolimab. The receptors were gathered from an adult with an advanced solid tumor such as melanoma, head and neck, liver or kidney cancer. Both conserved end residues are part of each CDR3. The D gene is left open where the match is weak. Size values are once, few and many counts, or a class for expanded clones, and some rows have none.

V	D	size	J	DNA	CDR3
TRBV2	.	.	TRBJ1-3	TGTGCTTCAAGCGAAGGTTGGCCGGGAAACACCATATATTTT	CASSEGWPGNTIYF
TRBV5-4	.	.	TRBJ2-1	TGTGCCAGCAGTCGGTTGGGGCCGGATGAGCAGTTCTTC	CASSRLGPDEQFF
TRBV27	.	.	TRBJ2-1	TGTGCCAGCAGTTTTAGTCAGGGTAACAATGAGCAGTTCTTC	CASSFSQGNNEQFF
TRBV2	.	.	TRBJ2-7	TGTGCCAGCAGTGAACCGGGGCCGTCCTACGAGCAGTACTTC	CASSEPGPSYEQYF
TRBV6-5	.	once	TRBJ1-1	TGTGCCAGCAGTTACGTATCAGGGAACACTGAAGCTTTCTTT	CASSYVSGNTEAFF
TRBV9	.	.	TRBJ2-1	TGTGCCAGCAGCCCAACGGGACAAACAAGCTCCTACAATGAGCAGTTCTTC	CASSPTGQTSSYNEQFF
TRBV25-1	.	.	TRBJ1-2	TGTGCCAGCAGTACACTACAGGGAAGATACACCTTC	CASSTLQGRYTF
TRBV6-5	.	.	TRBJ1-5	TGTGCCAGCGGGCAGTATAGCAATCAGCCCCAGCATTTT	CASGQYSNQPQHF
TRBV7-9	.	.	TRBJ2-7	TGTGCCAGCAGCCCCCCCATCCCACGGGTCGAGCAGTACTTC	CASSPPIPRVEQYF
TRBV30	TRBD2	.	TRBJ2-1	TGTGCCTGGAGCCAACCAGAGGGACTAGCGGGAGTGCATGAGCAGTTCTTC	CAWSQPEGLAGVHEQFF
TRBV28	.	.	TRBJ2-7	TGTGCCAGCAGTTCCCTCCGTGGGCCCAACTACGAGCAGTACTTC	CASSSLRGPNYEQYF
TRBV5-6	.	.	TRBJ2-7	TGTGCCAGCAGCGCCTCCTCCTACGAGCAGTACTTC	CASSASSYEQYF
TRBV14	TRBD2	once	TRBJ2-5	TGTGCCAGCAGCCAAGGAAGCGCGGGAGGGCAAGGGTGGCAAGAGACCCAGTACTTC	CASSQGSAGGQGWQETQYF
TRBV7-3	TRBD2	.	TRBJ2-1	TGTGCCAGCAGCTCCACTAGCGGGAGCTTCTATGAGCAGTTCTTC	CASSSTSGSFYEQFF
TRBV9	TRBD1	.	TRBJ2-1	TGTGCCAGCAGCGTATATGGGACAGGGTCGAATGAGCAGTTCTTC	CASSVYGTGSNEQFF
TRBV15	.	.	TRBJ2-7	TGTGCCACCAGCAGATCGGGGCTGGAGCAGTACTTC	CATSRSGLEQYF
TRBV29-1	.	.	TRBJ2-5	TGCAGCGTTGACGACCTGCTGTACCAAGAGACCCAGTACTTC	CSVDDLLYQETQYF
TRBV5-6	.	.	TRBJ1-1	TGTGCCAGCAGCCCAATGGACAGCCCTGAAGCTTTCTTT	CASSPMDSPEAFF
TRBV30	TRBD1	few	TRBJ1-1	TGTGCCTGGAGTGAGACAGGGGACACTGAAGCTTTCTTT	CAWSETGDTEAFF
TRBV6-6	.	.	TRBJ1-2	TGTGCCAGCAGTTACAGTAATTTGGATGGCTACACCTTC	CASSYSNLDGYTF
TRBV5-6	TRBD1	.	TRBJ1-3	TGTGCCAGCAGCTTAAAGGGACAGGGGGTGGCTGGAAACACCATATATTTT	CASSLKGQGVAGNTIYF
TRBV28	TRBD1	.	TRBJ2-7	TGTGCCAGCAGATTCACCGGGACAGGGACACTCGAGCAGTACTTC	CASRFTGTGTLEQYF
TRBV5-5	.	.	TRBJ2-7	TGTGCCAGCAGCTCCGGGGAGCATTTAATCTACGAGCAGTACTTC	CASSSGEHLIYEQYF
TRBV28	.	.	TRBJ2-1	TGTGCCAGCAGTTTGGACGAGCGGACCTCCCTCTACAATGAGCAGTTCTTC	CASSLDERTSLYNEQFF
TRBV7-6	TRBD2	.	TRBJ2-7	TGTGCCAGCAGCTTAGGGGCTGACGGGGGGAGCTCCTACGAGCAGTACTTC	CASSLGADGGSSYEQYF
TRBV6-5	.	.	TRBJ2-3	TGTGCCAGCAGTTATGGGGGGCTGGATACGCAGTATTTT	CASSYGGLDTQYF
TRBV5-5	TRBD1	.	TRBJ2-1	TGTGCCAGCAACGACGGACAGGGGCCCTTGATTGAGCAGTTCTTC	CASNDGQGPLIEQFF
TRBV5-8	TRBD1	.	TRBJ2-3	TGTGCCAGCAGCCACGGGACAGGGATGAGCACAGATACGCAGTATTTT	CASSHGTGMSTDTQYF
TRBV6-5	TRBD2	.	TRBJ2-1	TGTGCCAGCAGCCCCGGGGGGACCGGAGGTGAGCAGTTCTTC	CASSPGGTGGEQFF
TRBV5-4	TRBD2	.	TRBJ2-1	TGTGCCAGCAGCTTATTAGCGGGAGGACGCGCTGAGCAGTTCTTC	CASSLLAGGRAEQFF
TRBV4-1	.	.	TRBJ1-2	TGCGCCAGCAGCCAATACCTGGGGCAGAGCTATGGCTACACCTTC	CASSQYLGQSYGYTF
TRBV15	.	.	TRBJ1-4	TGTGCCACCAGCAGAGTCCCGGGCCTAGGGGAGGAAAAACTGTTTTTT	CATSRVPGLGEEKLFF
TRBV6-1	TRBD1	.	TRBJ2-1	TGTGCCAGCAGTGCCCGGACAGGGGGCGCCTACAATGAGCAGTTCTTC	CASSARTGGAYNEQFF
TRBV10-1	.	.	TRBJ2-3	TGCGCCAGCAGTGCCAAAATAAGCGGAGATACGCAGTATTTT	CASSAKISGDTQYF